The 9 T cell receptor beta chains below all came from one sample that was sequenced in a study of blood T cell repertoires in COVID-19. Generated by immunoSEQ multiplex PCR, the TCRdb table keeps only in-frame clones and is missing some. The sample contains 150,000 to 200,000 clones, approximately 82% of which appear only once. Material: peripheral blood. Receptor source: a human donor with acute or convalescent COVID-19. The donor label of this sample is uncertain.

This clone was observed a few times. The V and J genes are TRBV4-2 and TRBJ2-4, with D perhaps TRBD2 (6 bases). V was shortened by 1 base and J by 8 bases, with 15 bases between the two germline ends. Germline V gene data show CDR1 as LGHNA and CDR2 as YNFKEQ. This CDR3 has 15 residues. CDR3 bases: TGTGCCAGCAGCCAAGCGGCGGAGAGGAGGGACATTCAGTACTTC. Protein sequence: CASSQAAERRDIQYF.

The rearrangement uses TRBV4-2 and TRBJ2-7, with 10 nucleotides matching TRBD2. The CDR3 loop spans 16 amino acids. Looked up from germline, CDR1 is LGHNA and CDR2 is YNFKEQ. The V gene end was trimmed by 0 bases and the J gene end by 6 bases; junction bases not matched to a gene: 8. CDR3 DNA sequence: TGTGCCAGCAGCCAAGAGGTCCAGCGGGAGGGCCGCGAGCAGTACTTC. This encodes CASSQEVQREGREQYF.

This clone was observed a few times. The J gene is TRBJ1-5, the V gene TRBV19; D is possibly TRBD1 (6 bases). Germline-derived CDR1 and CDR2 are LNHDA and SQIVND (reference sequence). The germline V and J ends were trimmed by 6 bases and 0 bases, with 12 bases remaining between them. This CDR3 region has 15 residues. CDR3 coding DNA: TGTGCCAGTAGCGGAACAGGGATTAGCAATCAGCCCCAGCATTTT. This sequence encodes CASSGTGISNQPQHF.

The chain has TRBV7-2 and TRBJ1-5, with TRBD1 identical over 11 bases. CDR3 length: 16 amino acids. Unmatched junction bases numbered 8, after V lost 4 bases and J lost 6 bases. Germline V gene data show CDR1 as SGHTA and CDR2 as FQGNSA. Written as DNA, the CDR3 is TGTGCCAGCAGCTATACAGGGACAGGGGGTGGTCAGCCCCAGCATTTT. Residues: CASSYTGTGGGQPQHF.

The DNA for the CDR3 is TGTGCCAGTAGTATAGTGACTAGCGGGACTGCCAAAAACATTCAGTACTTC. Translated, it gives CASSIVTSGTAKNIQYF. The V and J genes are TRBV19 and TRBJ2-4; 11 nucleotides match TRBD2. V was clipped by 1 base and J by 1 base; unmatched bases: 3. Germline loops: CDR1 LNHDA, CDR2 SQIVND (reference sequence). The CDR3 is made up of 17 amino acids.

The V call is TRBV7-2, the J call TRBJ2-5; 8 bases match TRBD2. The CDR3 runs 16 residues. V shed 1 base and J 2 bases; nucleotides not matched to a gene: 6. Germline CDR1 and CDR2: SGHTA and FQGNSA. The CDR3 coding sequence is TGTGCCAGCAGCTTAGTCAGTAGCGGGGAACAAGAGACCCAGTACTTC. Amino acids: CASSLVSSGEQETQYF.

The chain combines TRBV19 with TRBJ1-1; tentative D call: TRBD1 (6 bases). The germline V and J ends were trimmed by 6 bases and 4 bases, with 12 bases remaining between them. Germline-derived CDR1 and CDR2 are LNHDA and SQIVND (reference sequence). CDR3 length equals 13 residues. The CDR3 nucleotides read TGTGCCAGTAGGCAGGGGTATGGCACTGAAGCTTTCTTT. This gives the protein CASRQGYGTEAFF.

The rearrangement uses TRBV6-5 and TRBJ2-2, with TRBD2 matching over 11 bases. Trimming removed 6 bases from V and 7 bases from J; junction bases left unmatched: 7. CDR1 is MNHEY, CDR2 SVGAGI, per germline. The CDR3 is made up of 15 amino acids. CDR3 DNA: TGTGCCAGCAGCAGACCCGGGACTAGCGGCGGGGAGCTGTTTTTT. Its protein is CASSRPGTSGGELFF.

This chain joins TRBV5-4 and TRBJ2-1; 7 bases are shared with TRBD2. The germline CDR1 and CDR2 sequences are SGHNT and YYREEE (reference sequence). There are 15 residues in the CDR3. Trimming cost V 4 bases and J 4 bases; bases outside gene matches: 8. CDR3 DNA sequence: TGTGCCAGCAGCGCGGGGGTAGCGGAATACAATGAGCAGTTCTTC. Translated: CASSAGVAEYNEQFF.